The 19 T cell receptor beta chains listed next were all sequenced from one sample in a study of OX40 agonist ivuxolimab in advanced cancers. Profiling relied on immunoSEQ multiplex PCR, and the TCRdb table lists in-frame clones only, not all of them. This table has 65,000 to 80,000 clones, about 89% appearing once. The material sequenced was CD4+ or CD8+ T cells sorted from blood, taken in a trial of the OX40 agonist ivuxolimab. The receptors were gathered from an adult with an advanced solid tumor such as melanoma, head and neck, liver or kidney cancer.

V and J are TRBV4-2 and TRBJ2-7; TRBD2 agrees at 10 bases. The CDR3 length is 15 residues. Germline lookup yields CDR1 LGHNA and CDR2 YNFKEQ. V trimming: 5 bases; J trimming: 2 bases; junction bases outside the gene matches: 6. In nucleotides, the CDR3 is TGTGCCAGCAGCTTGGGGCTAGCGGGAGCCTACGAGCAGTACTTC. The encoded protein is CASSLGLAGAYEQYF.

This chain's CDR3 is CASTPAHGLAGNLDYEQYF. The CDR3 bases are TGTGCCAGCACTCCCGCGCACGGACTCGCAGGGAATCTGGACTACGAGCAGTACTTC. The chain uses TRBV28 and TRBJ2-7; either TRBD1 or TRBD2 may supply D (5 bases each). The germline V and J ends were trimmed by 7 bases and 3 bases, with 31 bases remaining between them. The CDR3 totals 19 residues. Germline CDR1 is MDHEN and CDR2 is SYDVKM.

This chain connects TRBV7-2 to TRBJ1-4, with 9 nucleotides matching TRBD1. This CDR3 has 15 residues. Per germline, CDR1 SGHTA and CDR2 FQGNSA. Trimming took 3 bases from V and 6 from J; bases not matched to a gene: 5. CDR3 protein: CASSFPDRGDEKLFF. DNA of the CDR3: TGTGCCAGCAGCTTCCCGGACAGGGGCGATGAAAAACTGTTTTTT.

This chain links TRBV11-2 with TRBJ2-2, with TRBD2 matching over 7 bases. In germline, CDR1 is SGHAT, CDR2 FQNNGV. This CDR3 has 15 residues. V lost 7 bases to trimming and J lost 5 bases; unmatched junction nucleotides: 10. Here the CDR3 reads CASTSPWGGTGELFF. The CDR3 nucleotides read TGTGCCAGCACCTCCCCCTGGGGGGGGACCGGGGAGCTGTTTTTT.

The chain links TRBV6-6 to TRBJ1-1, with D possibly TRBD1 on 6 matching bases. The V end was cut by 7 bases, the J end by 1 base, with 10 bases between. The CDR3 length is 13 residues. In germline, CDR1 is MNHNY, CDR2 SVGAGI (reference sequence). CDR3 region: CASNGGWNTEAFF. For the CDR3, the DNA is TGTGCCAGCAACGGGGGCTGGAACACTGAAGCTTTCTTT.

In this sample, this clone turned up once. This chain uses TRBV27 with TRBJ2-1, with 11 bases matching TRBD2. J was trimmed by 8 bases and V by 6 bases; bases with no gene match: 6. The CDR3 covers 14 residues. Germline CDR1 MNHEY, CDR2 SMNVEV (reference sequence). The CDR3 DNA follows: TGTGCCAGCAGGATAGCGGGAGGGGGAGATGAGCAGTTCTTC. This codes for CASRIAGGGDEQFF.

This clone was found once. The chain links TRBV7-3 to TRBJ2-5; 8 positions match TRBD1. The CDR3 runs 13 residues. J was trimmed by 5 bases and V by 5 bases; bases with no gene match: 4. CDR1 and CDR2 from the germline V gene are SGHTA and FQGTGA. The CDR3 reads CASSLTGVETQYF. CDR3 nucleotide sequence: TGTGCCAGCAGCCTGACAGGGGTCGAGACCCAGTACTTC.

The J gene is TRBJ1-2, the V gene TRBV15; D is possibly TRBD1 (6 bases). The CDR3 has 14 residues. CDR1 LNHNV and CDR2 YYDKDF come from the germline V gene (reference sequence). V lost 4 bases, J lost 6 bases, and 15 bases lay in between. CDR3: CATSTIQGTNGYTF. In DNA form, the CDR3 reads TGTGCCACCAGCACAATACAGGGAACTAATGGCTACACCTTC.

Only one count was recorded for this clone. J is TRBJ1-5 and V is TRBV28; D perhaps matches TRBD1 (5 bases). The V and J ends lost 3 bases and 4 bases respectively, with 10 bases between them. Germline CDR1 and CDR2: MDHEN and SYDVKM. CDR3 length: 14 residues. The CDR3, as DNA: TGTGCCAGCAGTTTTACCTGGGGGAATCAGCCCCAGCATTTT. This gives the protein CASSFTWGNQPQHF. The entire variable domain, with the rest obtained from reference TRBV28 and TRBJ1-5, is as follows: DVKVTQSSRYLVKRTGEKVFLECVQDMDHENMFWYRQDPGLGLRLIYFSYDVKMKEKGDIPEGYSVSREKKERFSLILESASTNQTSMYLCASSFTWGNQPQHFGDGTRLSIL.

The chain has TRBV10-3 and TRBJ2-5, with D possibly being TRBD1 (6 bases). The length of the CDR3 is 14 residues. Looked up from germline, CDR1 is ENHRY and CDR2 is SYGVKD. V dropped 6 bases and J dropped 5 bases, with 16 bases sitting between them. CDR3 DNA sequence: TGTGCCATCAGCGGTGTTGGGGGCGAGGAGACCCAGTACTTC. It encodes CAISGVGGEETQYF.

V usage is TRBV13 and J usage is TRBJ2-5; 8 bases match TRBD1. Per germline, CDR1 PRHDT and CDR2 FYEKMQ (reference sequence). V lost 5 bases to trimming and J lost 5 bases; unmatched junction nucleotides: 4. CDR3 length: 13 amino acids. CDR3 sequence reads: CASSARTGETQYF. The CDR3 nucleotides are TGTGCCAGCAGCGCGAGGACAGGGGAGACCCAGTACTTC. Complete variable domain (other parts from reference TRBV13 and TRBJ2-5): AAGVIQSPRHLIKEKRETATLKCYPIPRHDTVYWYQQGPGQDPQFLISFYEKMQSDKGSIPDRFSAQQFSDYHSELNMSSLELGDSALYFCASSARTGETQYFGPGTRLLVL.

The table lists this clone with a count of one. The chain is built from TRBV7-2 and TRBJ2-2; 15 bases are a match to TRBD2. The length of the CDR3 is 18 residues. V lost 5 bases, J lost 5 bases, and 9 bases stayed unmatched. Germline V gives CDR1 SGHTA, CDR2 FQGNSA. CDR3 nucleotide sequence: TGTGCCAGCAGCGACCTGGGACTAGCGGGAGGAAGTACCGGGGAGCTGTTTTTT. This sequence encodes CASSDLGLAGGSTGELFF.

Here the CDR3 DNA reads TGTGCCAGCAGTTGGGGCGGACAAGAGACCCAGTACTTC. Translating gives CASSWGGQETQYF. V gene TRBV6-6 combines with J gene TRBJ2-5; weak D call: TRBD1 (5 bases). V lost 4 bases, J lost 2 bases, and 8 bases lay in between. This CDR3 contains 13 residues. Germline loops: CDR1 MNHNY, CDR2 SVGAGI (reference sequence).

This chain connects TRBV4-1 to TRBJ2-7, with a possible D match to TRBD1 (6 bases). V shed 3 bases and J shed 2 bases, with 17 bases lying between them. Germline CDR1 reads MGHRA; CDR2 reads YSYEKL. The CDR3 runs 16 residues. The chain's CDR3 is CASSHSTGTVTYEQYF. The CDR3 DNA sequence: TGCGCCAGCAGCCATTCCACAGGGACGGTAACCTACGAGCAGTACTTC.

The chain uses TRBV5-6 and TRBJ2-1; perhaps D is TRBD1 or TRBD2 (5 bases each). Germline values: CDR1 SGHDT, CDR2 YYEEEE. The CDR3 runs 12 residues. Trimming took off 4 bases at V and 10 bases at J, with 12 bases between the two ends. The CDR3 nucleotides read TGTGCCAGCAGCGCCGGGACGCCCGAGCAGTTCTTC. Encoded protein: CASSAGTPEQFF.

The rearrangement uses TRBV11-2 and TRBJ1-1; tentative D call: TRBD1 (6 bases). The germline CDR1 and CDR2 sequences are SGHAT and FQNNGV. The CDR3 runs 14 residues. The germline V and J ends were trimmed by 3 bases and 1 base, with 9 bases remaining between them. The CDR3 reads CASSFRDKNTEAFF. The CDR3 nucleotides are TGTGCCAGCAGCTTCCGGGACAAGAACACTGAAGCTTTCTTT.

This chain links TRBV19 with TRBJ2-3; D gene ambiguous. This CDR3 spans 14 amino acids. Germline V gene data show CDR1 as LNHDA and CDR2 as SQIVND (reference sequence). The V gene lost 2 bases and the J gene lost 1 base, with 7 bases spanning the gap. This CDR3 reads CASSISEGTDTQYF. CDR3 DNA: TGTGCCAGTAGTATATCTGAGGGCACAGATACGCAGTATTTT.

The chain carries TRBV5-1 and TRBJ1-2, with 12 positions matching TRBD1. Germline V CDR1 and CDR2: SGHRS, YFSETQ. V shed 4 bases and J 1 base; nucleotides not matched to a gene: 5. This CDR3 has 16 residues. CDR3 DNA sequence: TGCGCCAGCAGCCCGGGACAGGGGGCCGGTAACTATGGCTACACCTTC. It codes for CASSPGQGAGNYGYTF.

The chain recombines TRBV7-2 with TRBJ2-2, with D possibly being TRBD2 (6 bases). The CDR3 is 14 residues long. Per the germline V gene, CDR1 is SGHTA and CDR2 is FQGNSA. V was cut by 1 base and J by 9 bases, with 12 bases left in between. CDR3 sequence: CASSLVGGNRELFF. The CDR3, as DNA: TGTGCCAGCAGCTTAGTTGGGGGGAACCGGGAGCTGTTTTTT. Full variable domain (rest looked up from reference TRBV7-2 and TRBJ2-2): GAGVSQSPSNKVTEKGKDVELRCDPISGHTALYWYRQSLGQGLEFLIYFQGNSAPDKSGLPSDRFSAERTGGSVSTLTIQRTQQEDSAVYLCASSLVGGNRELFFGEGSRLTVL.